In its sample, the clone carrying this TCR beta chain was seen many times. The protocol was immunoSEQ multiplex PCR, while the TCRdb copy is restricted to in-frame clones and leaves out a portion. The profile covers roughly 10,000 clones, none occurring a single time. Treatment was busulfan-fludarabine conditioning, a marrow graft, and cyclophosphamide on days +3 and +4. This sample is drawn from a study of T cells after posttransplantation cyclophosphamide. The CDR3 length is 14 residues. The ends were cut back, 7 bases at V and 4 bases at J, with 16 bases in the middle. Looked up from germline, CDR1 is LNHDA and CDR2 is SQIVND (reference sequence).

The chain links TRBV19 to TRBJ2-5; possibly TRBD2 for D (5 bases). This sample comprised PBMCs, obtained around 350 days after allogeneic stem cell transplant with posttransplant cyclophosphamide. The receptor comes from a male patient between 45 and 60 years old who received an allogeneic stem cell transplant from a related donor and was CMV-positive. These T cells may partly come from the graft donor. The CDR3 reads CASKGEGWLETQYF. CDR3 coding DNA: TGTGCCAGTAAGGGCGAGGGTTGGTTAGAGACCCAGTACTTC.